This TCR beta chain is from a study of Ad26.COV2.S vaccination and SARS-CoV-2 variants. Background on the study: Within the COV1001 Ad26.COV2.S trial arm, the donor was enrolled. Dosing was one shot or two shots 56 days apart. Study-level points and caveats: Substantial breadth in spike-specific CD8+ and CD4+ T cell responses was reportedly seen after vaccination. It was vaccine recipients, not placebo recipients, who had the higher spike-specific TCR breadth.

A word on this clone: No antigen is known for it.

Assay: immunoSEQ multiplex PCR; the TCRdb copy retains only in-frame clones and omits some. The repertoire has a few hundred thousand clones, approximately 83% of them found once; the top ten carry more than 7%. Trimming cost V 3 bases and J 3 bases, with 14 bases left between them. From germline, CDR1 is MNHEY and CDR2 SMNVEV (reference sequence). This CDR3 comprises 16 residues. Treatment in this sample: around 19 received Ad26.COV2.S at low or high dose, single or two shots; five or six received placebo; per-sample allocation not given. On day 63 after the first injection, vaccine and placebo recipients gave samples.

The source is a person aged 18-65 years who received the Ad26.COV2.S COVID-19 vaccine or a placebo. Here the sequenced sample was peripheral blood, taken in a trial of Ad26.COV2.S vaccine versus placebo. This sequence joins TRBV27 and TRBJ1-4; D possibly corresponds to TRBD1 (6 bases). The CDR3 region is CASSFRRGPPNEKLFF. DNA of the CDR3: TGTGCCAGCAGTTTTCGCAGGGGTCCACCTAATGAAAAACTGTTTTTT. The whole variable domain, filled in from reference TRBV27 and TRBJ1-4, reads EAQVTQNPRYLITVTGKKLTVTCSQNMNHEYMSWYRQDPGLGLRQIYYSMNVEVTDKGDVPEGYKVSRKEKRNFPLILESPSPNQTSLYFCASSFRRGPPNEKLFFGSGTQLSVL.